The 32 T cell receptor beta chains below come from one sample, sequenced in a study of Graves' ophthalmopathy and Graves' hyperthyroidism. RNA transcripts provided the template for amplifying TCR beta CDR3 regions. HTBI-primed first-round RT-PCR preceded second-round multiplex PCR. TCRdb fed the multiplex PCR reads into MiXCR, producing one record per CDR3 protein. Of 900,000 to 1,200,000 distinct CDR3 sequences detected, 35% to 40% appear once; the ten largest clones hold roughly 11%. Specimen: peripheral blood or thyroid tissue (not recorded which). The receptor source for this set is an adult man with Graves' hyperthyroidism.

The chain joins TRBV10-3 to TRBJ1-5; D not certain. In germline, CDR1 is ENHRY, CDR2 SYGVKD. CDR3 length: 16 residues. V was cut by 10 bases and J by 2 bases, with 21 bases left in between. The CDR3 sequence is CASSPPGRGRNQPQHF. CDR3 bases: TGTGCCAGCTCACCACCGGGTCGGGGTCGCAATCAGCCCCAGCATTTT.

This clonotype was detected a few times. The chain uses TRBV7-2 and TRBJ1-4, with D possibly matching TRBD1 (6 bases). This CDR3 contains 16 residues. Per the germline V gene, CDR1 is SGHTA and CDR2 is FQGNSA. Between the trimmed V and J ends, which lost 3 bases and 0 bases, there was a span of 11 bases. The CDR3 spells CASSFRDTSTNEKLFF. CDR3 coding DNA: TGTGCCAGCAGCTTTCGGGACACATCAACTAATGAAAAACTGTTTTTT.

Notes on this clonotype: A read error may explain this, as a much larger clone is one base away. The rearrangement uses TRBV7-2 and TRBJ1-6, with 11 bases fitting TRBD1. The V and J ends lost 4 bases and 11 bases, in that order; junction bases with no gene match: 1. Germline loops: CDR1 SGHTA, CDR2 FQGNSA. This CDR3 comprises 13 residues. The CDR3 DNA reads as TGTGCCAGCAGCTCGGGACAGGGGGCACCCCTCCACTTT. Residues: CASSSGQGAPLHF.

Regarding this clonotype: Sequence at one end of the junction differs from germline and may be a read error. The chain couples TRBV9 to TRBJ1-6; no definite D call. Per the germline V gene, CDR1 is SGDLS and CDR2 is YYNGEE. The CDR3 length is 14 residues. The CDR3: CASSLEIPNSPLHF. In DNA form, the CDR3 reads TGCGCCAGCAGCTTGGAAATCCCCAATTCACCCCTCCACTTT.

The chain uses TRBV6-6 and TRBJ2-5; a weak D match, TRBD2 (6 bases). Germline V gene data show CDR1 as MNHNY and CDR2 as SVGAGI (reference sequence). V lost 5 bases to trimming and J lost 1 base, with 20 bases between them. CDR3 length: 17 amino acids. Here the CDR3 DNA reads TGTGCCAGCAGTCAAGCCTCCGGGGGAAACGGCCAAGAGACCCAGTACTTC. It yields the protein CASSQASGGNGQETQYF.

This clonotype was seen repeatedly, ten times or more. The CDR3 loop reads CASSKGFRGNTIYF. The CDR3 DNA reads as TGCGCCAGCAGCAAGGGGTTTAGGGGAAACACCATATATTTT. The V gene is TRBV5-1, the J gene TRBJ1-3; the D gene is possibly TRBD1 (5 bases). CDR1 SGHRS and CDR2 YFSETQ come from the germline V gene. This CDR3 contains 14 residues. The ends were cut back, 4 bases at V and 4 bases at J, with 12 bases in the middle.

This chain connects TRBV29-1 to TRBJ2-7, with 9 positions matching TRBD1. The CDR3 covers 13 residues. The germline gives CDR1 SQVTM, CDR2 ANQGSEA. Losses at the gene ends were 8 bases for V and 1 base for J; bases not matched to a gene: 6. CDR3 loop: CSSETGGSYEQYF. The CDR3 DNA reads as TGCAGCAGTGAGACAGGGGGGTCCTACGAGCAGTACTTC.

This clonotype showed up just once. The J gene is TRBJ2-7, the V gene TRBV20-1, with 7 nucleotides matching TRBD2. CDR3 length: 15 amino acids. The ends lost 6 bases at V and 3 bases at J; junction bases unmatched: 14. Looked up from germline, CDR1 is DFQATT and CDR2 is SNEGSKA (reference sequence). The CDR3 coding sequence is TGCAGTGCCTTAAAGCGGGGTTCACTAATCTACGAGCAGTACTTC. Amino acid sequence: CSALKRGSLIYEQYF.

On this clonotype itself: Without the conserved terminal phenylalanine or tryptophan, this CDR3 likely stems from a read error. The DNA is omitted, as the CDR3 cannot be located on it reliably, and the CDR3 follows TCRdb's listing. V usage is TRBV29-1 and J usage is TRBJ1-2; the table gives TRBD1 as D, unverified against the DNA. The CDR3 spans 12 residues, counting both ends. In germline, CDR1 is SQVTM, CDR2 ANQGSEA. This CDR3 is CSVQVTGGFAFS.

Concerning this clonotype: A much more abundant neighbour one base away suggests this may be a read error. The chain couples TRBV11-1 to TRBJ2-7; 11 positions agree with TRBD2. Germline V gene data show CDR1 as SGHAT and CDR2 as FQDESV (reference sequence). This CDR3 has 15 amino acids. The trim removed 5 bases at V and 9 bases at J, leaving 12 bases unmatched. The CDR3 loop reads CASSRTSGSIHGQYF. The CDR3 coding sequence is TGTGCCAGCAGCCGAACTAGCGGGAGCATTCACGGGCAGTACTTC.

The chain employs TRBV7-8 and TRBJ2-7; D possibly matches TRBD1 or TRBD2 (7 bases each). CDR3 size: 19 residues. CDR1 is SGHVS and CDR2 is FQNEAQ in the germline V gene. Trimming left V 2 bases short and J 7 bases short, with 30 bases between. The CDR3 spells CASSLSIPTGALGAGEQYF. DNA for the CDR3: TGTGCCAGCAGCTTATCGATCCCTACAGGGGCGTTAGGAGCGGGGGAGCAGTACTTC.

This clonotype was picked up many times. V is TRBV20-1 and J is TRBJ2-7; D remains unclear. Germline CDR1 reads DFQATT; CDR2 reads SNEGSKA (reference sequence). This CDR3 is 11 amino acids long. Trimming pared 4 bases from V and 0 bases from J, leaving 4 bases between. CDR3 in amino acids: CSATVSYEQYF. CDR3 nucleotides: TGCAGTGCTACAGTCTCCTACGAGCAGTACTTC.

The V call is TRBV29-1, the J call TRBJ1-2, with D maybe TRBD1 (5 bases). CDR3 length: 12 residues. Per germline, CDR1 SQVTM and CDR2 ANQGSEA. V was clipped by 4 bases and J by 3 bases, with 9 bases between them. CDR3 coding DNA: TGCAGCGTTGTATCAGGGCACTATGGCTACACCTTC. Encoded protein: CSVVSGHYGYTF.

This chain uses TRBV20-1 with TRBJ2-2, with a tentative D call TRBD1 (5 bases). V was cut by 0 bases and J by 8 bases, with 7 bases left in between. The CDR3 is 12 residues long. The germline CDR1 and CDR2 sequences are DFQATT and SNEGSKA (reference sequence). The CDR3 loop reads CSARDGAGELFF. The CDR3 DNA reads as TGCAGTGCTAGAGATGGGGCAGGGGAGCTGTTTTTT.

This clonotype showed up just a few times. The chain carries TRBV20-1 and TRBJ2-5, with no clear D. Germline V CDR1 and CDR2: DFQATT, SNEGSKA (reference sequence). Trimming cost V 6 bases and J 2 bases, with 16 bases left between them. The CDR3 spans 14 residues. DNA for the CDR3: TGCAGTGCCCGGTTGTCGCTAGATCAAGAGACCCAGTACTTC. Translated: CSARLSLDQETQYF.

The chain links TRBV5-1 to TRBJ1-1, with a tentative D call TRBD1 (5 bases). Germline V CDR1 and CDR2: SGHRS, YFSETQ. V was shortened by 5 bases and J by 1 base, with 12 bases between the two germline ends. CDR3 length: 14 amino acids. This chain's CDR3 is CASRAGSTNTEAFF. As DNA, the CDR3 is TGCGCCAGCAGGGCAGGGTCCACGAACACTGAAGCTTTCTTT.

The chain combines TRBV29-1 with TRBJ1-1; D perhaps matches TRBD1 (5 bases). Trimming pared 7 bases from V and 0 bases from J, leaving 12 bases between. Germline V gives CDR1 SQVTM, CDR2 ANQGSEA. The CDR3 contains 13 residues. The DNA of the CDR3 is TGCAGCGGTGGGCAGGGTATGAACACTGAAGCTTTCTTT. Amino acid sequence: CSGGQGMNTEAFF.

This clonotype has more than one count but fewer than ten. This may be a read error, as it is one base from a much larger clone. The chain uses TRBV12-3 or TRBV12-4 and TRBJ1-2, with D possibly being TRBD1 (6 bases). The CDR3 totals 14 residues. V lost 6 bases, J lost 4 bases, and 15 bases lay in between. CDR3 DNA sequence: TGTGCCAGCAGCCCCCTTAAGGGGGTCTATGGCTACACCTTC. This encodes CASSPLKGVYGYTF.

The rearrangement joins TRBV7-2 to TRBJ1-3; 9 bases agree with TRBD1. Germline-derived CDR1 and CDR2 are SGHTA and FQGNSA. This CDR3 has 18 residues. V lost 5 bases, J lost 3 bases, and 14 bases stayed unmatched. CDR3 DNA: TGTGCCAGCAGCGAGACTACAGGGGGCAATTTGAATGGAAACACCATATATTTT. Amino acids: CASSETTGGNLNGNTIYF.

V and J are TRBV5-1 and TRBJ2-7; D perhaps matches TRBD2 (6 bases). Germline-derived CDR1 and CDR2 are SGHRS and YFSETQ. V dropped 0 bases and J dropped 4 bases, with 20 bases sitting between them. CDR3 length equals 17 residues. CDR3 in amino acids: CASSLGFGALGTYEQYF. CDR3 DNA: TGCGCCAGCAGCTTGGGGTTCGGGGCGTTGGGGACTTACGAGCAGTACTTC.

This clonotype was recorded many times. The rearrangement uses TRBV11-2 and TRBJ2-5, with a tentative D call TRBD1 (5 bases). The CDR3 covers 14 residues. In germline, CDR1 is SGHAT, CDR2 FQNNGV. Trimming stripped 5 bases from V and 2 bases from J, with 12 bases between. Here the CDR3 reads CASSLGLRQETQYF. DNA for the CDR3: TGTGCCAGCAGCCTGGGGCTTCGGCAAGAGACCCAGTACTTC. Together with reference TRBV11-2 and TRBJ2-5, the CDR3 gives the full variable domain: EAGVAQSPRYKIIEKRQSVAFWCNPISGHATLYWYQQILGQGPKLLIQFQNNGVVDDSQLPKDRFSAERLKGVDSTLKIQPAKLEDSAVYLCASSLGLRQETQYFGPGTRLLVL.

Concerning this clonotype itself: A junction boundary mismatches the germline segment, possibly from a read error. V is TRBV9 and J is TRBJ1-6; tentative D call: TRBD1 (6 bases). Germline loops: CDR1 SGDLS, CDR2 YYNGEE. This CDR3 spans 18 amino acids. The CDR3 nucleotides read TGCGCCAGCAGCCAAGATTATGCTGGGGGCATCTATAATTCACCCCTCCACTTT. This translates into CASSQDYAGGIYNSPLHF.

This clonotype was counted between two and nine times. The chain combines TRBV19 with TRBJ2-2, with 10 nucleotides matching TRBD2. The V segment lost 0 bases and the J segment 4 bases; nucleotides outside the gene matches: 8. The CDR3 loop spans 18 amino acids. The germline V gene encodes CDR1 LNHDA and CDR2 SQIVND (reference sequence). The CDR3 DNA sequence: TGTGCCAGTAGTATAGAGGGGCCTAGCGGGAGTGTCACCGGGGAGCTGTTTTTT. Its protein is CASSIEGPSGSVTGELFF. Based on the CDR3 plus reference TRBV19 and TRBJ2-2, the full variable domain is DGGITQSPKYLFRKEGQNVTLSCEQNLNHDAMYWYRQDPGQGLRLIYYSQIVNDFQKGDIAEGYSVSREKKESFPLTVTSAQKNPTAFYLCASSIEGPSGSVTGELFFGEGSRLTVL.

This sequence joins TRBV6-5 and TRBJ2-6, with D hard to call. The CDR3 totals 16 residues. Germline V CDR1 and CDR2: MNHEY, SVGAGI. V was pared by 2 bases and J by 2 bases, with 10 bases between. The CDR3 loop reads CASSYPYGAGANVLTF. CDR3 DNA: TGTGCCAGCAGTTACCCCTATGGGGCTGGGGCCAACGTCCTGACTTTC.

In this sample, this clonotype turned up many times. This sequence joins TRBV12-3 or TRBV12-4 and TRBJ1-3; no reliable D call. Trimming cost V 4 bases and J 0 bases, with 4 bases left between them. CDR3 length equals 13 residues. The chain's CDR3 is CASSWISGNTIYF. The CDR3 bases are TGTGCCAGCAGTTGGATCTCTGGAAACACCATATATTTT.

This clonotype appeared once. Here the CDR3 DNA reads TGCAGCGTTGTTGCAGGACCCGAGGGGACCCAGTACTTC. It encodes CSVVAGPEGTQYF. The chain recombines TRBV29-1 with TRBJ2-5, with D possibly TRBD2 on 5 matching bases. This CDR3 spans 13 amino acids. The germline gives CDR1 SQVTM, CDR2 ANQGSEA. Trimming removed 4 bases at V and 7 bases at J, with 16 bases between. The entire variable domain, with the rest obtained from reference TRBV29-1 and TRBJ2-5, is as follows: SAVISQKPSRDICQRGTSLTIQCQVDSQVTMMFWYRQQPGQSLTLIATANQGSEATYESGFVIDKFPISRPNLTFSTLTVSNMSPEDSSIYLCSVVAGPEGTQYFGPGTRLLVL.

This clonotype was observed at least ten times. The rearrangement uses TRBV12-3 or TRBV12-4 and TRBJ1-1, with D hard to call. Trimming removed 4 bases at V and 6 bases at J, with 9 bases between. This CDR3 comprises 12 residues. The CDR3 protein is CASSSWVPEAFF. The CDR3 nucleotides are TGTGCCAGCAGTTCTTGGGTCCCTGAAGCTTTCTTT.

This clonotype was counted between two and nine times. The rearrangement uses TRBV5-4 and TRBJ2-7, with D possibly being TRBD2 (6 bases). From germline, CDR1 is SGHNT and CDR2 YYREEE (reference sequence). The length of the CDR3 is 16 residues. Trimming removed 4 bases from V and 3 bases from J, with 20 bases in between. The CDR3 bases are TGTGCCAGCAGCCAAGTCGTCGGACTACCCTACTACGAGCAGTACTTC. Its translation is CASSQVVGLPYYEQYF.

The rearrangement joins TRBV20-1 to TRBJ1-4; D is possibly TRBD1 (5 bases). The CDR3 contains 14 residues. V was clipped by 6 bases and J by 0 bases, with 11 bases between them. Germline V CDR1 and CDR2: DFQATT, SNEGSKA (reference sequence). CDR3 DNA sequence: TGCAGTGCGGACACCCTCACAACTAATGAAAAACTGTTTTTT. Protein sequence: CSADTLTTNEKLFF.

As for this clonotype: This may stem from a read error, because a much larger clone lies one nucleotide away. As DNA, the CDR3 is TGCAGCGCTGAAAAAGGGACAGGGGGCCTCCATGGCTACACCTTC. Translating it yields CSAEKGTGGLHGYTF. The gene calls are TRBV29-1 and TRBJ1-2, with 12 bases identical to TRBD1. CDR1 is SQVTM, CDR2 ANQGSEA, per germline. This CDR3 comprises 15 residues.

J is TRBJ1-1 and V is TRBV7-2, with a possible D match to TRBD1 (6 bases). Looked up from germline, CDR1 is SGHTA and CDR2 is FQGNSA. The V and J ends lost 8 bases and 1 base respectively, with 14 bases between them. CDR3 length: 14 residues. The CDR3: CASPSWDKNTEAFF. The CDR3, as DNA: TGTGCCAGCCCCTCCTGGGACAAGAACACTGAAGCTTTCTTT.

The sample holds many counts of this clonotype. V and J are TRBV19 and TRBJ1-4; D unclear. Trimming removed 1 base at V and 4 bases at J, with 13 bases between. This CDR3 region has 16 residues. In germline, CDR1 is LNHDA, CDR2 SQIVND (reference sequence). The CDR3 bases are TGTGCCAGTAGTATAGTAGCCTCAGCCGTTAATGAAAAACTGTTTTTT. Residues: CASSIVASAVNEKLFF. The entire variable domain, with the rest obtained from reference TRBV19 and TRBJ1-4, is as follows: DGGITQSPKYLFRKEGQNVTLSCEQNLNHDAMYWYRQDPGQGLRLIYYSQIVNDFQKGDIAEGYSVSREKKESFPLTVTSAQKNPTAFYLCASSIVASAVNEKLFFGSGTQLSVL.